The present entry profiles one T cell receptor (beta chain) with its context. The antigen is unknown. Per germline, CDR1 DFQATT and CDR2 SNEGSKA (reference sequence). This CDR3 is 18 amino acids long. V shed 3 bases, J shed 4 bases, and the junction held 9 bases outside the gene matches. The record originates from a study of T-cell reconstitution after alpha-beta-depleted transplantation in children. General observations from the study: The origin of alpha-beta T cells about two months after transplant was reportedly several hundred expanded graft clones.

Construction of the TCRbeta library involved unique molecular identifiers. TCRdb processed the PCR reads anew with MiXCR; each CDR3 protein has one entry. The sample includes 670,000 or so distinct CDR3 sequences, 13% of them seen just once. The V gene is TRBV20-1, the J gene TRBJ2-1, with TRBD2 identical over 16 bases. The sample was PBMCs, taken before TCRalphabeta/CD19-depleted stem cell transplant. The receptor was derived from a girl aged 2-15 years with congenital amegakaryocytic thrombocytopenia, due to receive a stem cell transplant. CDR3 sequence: CSARGGTSGRAVYNEQFF. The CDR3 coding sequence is TGCAGTGCTAGGGGGGGGACTAGCGGGAGGGCCGTTTACAATGAGCAGTTCTTC.